This TCR beta chain comes out of a study of shared clonotypes between healthy human individuals (dated by TCRdb to the early 2020s). Background on the whole study: A few men and a couple of women, aged 18 to 49 years, made up the cohort. For each donor, CD4 naive and CD4 memory were each run on three plates, CD8 naive on two plates, and CD8 memory on one plate. To estimate repertoire size and how much clonotypes are shared between individuals, the study performed deep sequencing of blood TCR repertoires from 4 to 6 healthy adults. Libraries were prepared and TCR repertoires were sequenced by different laboratories using diverse techniques, in order to increase sequencing depth and limit assay-specific biases. Leukapheresis yielded between about 0.9 and 10 billion PBMCs per donor. General findings and caveats noted by the study authors: Higher generation probabilities were observed for clonotypes shared by all four sorted-subset donors than for non-shared clonotypes. Based on pairwise subsampling, the degree of clonotype sharing among donors was expected to be affected by sequencing depth. Naive subsets generally had larger estimated clonotype richness than memory subsets did. Rarefaction of sorted-subset datasets indicated incomplete sequencing despite the large sequencing depth. Sampling was limited to blood, and TCR repertoires in tissue likely differ from TCR repertoires in blood. The small number of donors limited the genetic and exposure-history diversity represented. Sharing across a few donors was observed for approximately 5% of naive CD4, about 3.2% of naive CD8, over 2% of memory CD4, and over 0.3% of memory CD8 clonotypes.

The CDR3, from cysteine to phenylalanine, totals 13 residues. The only DNA kept is the CDR3, 39 bases in frame from the first base. Based on the germline V gene (reference sequence), the CDR1 and CDR2 sequences are LNHNV and YYDKDF. V loses 3 bases of germline sequence and J loses 2 bases, and the interval between the two ends is 8 bases. The donors were healthy, HIV-negative adults who had no recently reported acute infections or vaccinations. Only Caucasian adults living in Nashville, Tennessee, USA were represented among the donors. CD4+ T cells were enriched through magnetic negative selection, after which naive cells were positively selected on CD45RA and the remaining negative fraction served as the memory subset. After blood collection by leukapheresis, PBMCs were isolated using Ficoll-Histopaque density gradient centrifugation and then cryopreserved in the vapor phase of liquid nitrogen. Purity and quantity of every magnetically sorted T cell population were checked by analytical flow cytometry. Genomic DNA was isolated from every sorted fraction and measured by UV absorbance on a Nanodrop 2000c.

As regards this clone: What this receptor recognizes is not known. Base qualities are not at hand, and no much larger clone is one base apart. Other DNA sequences in this specimen translate into the identical CDR3.

Using the deep immunoSEQ assay, TCR CDR3 regions were amplified from genomic DNA by multiplex PCR. For each cell subset, the extracted genomic DNA was distributed evenly across all wells of several immunoSEQ 96-well plates, and each plate served as one replicate. For sorted subsets, each replicate PCR was loaded with 200 to 250 ng genomic DNA, equivalent to approximately 33,000 T cell genomes. Purified libraries were measured with a Qubit 3.0 fluorometer, size-checked on a Bioanalyzer 2100, and measured again with the KAPA Library Quantification kit. Every immunoSEQ 96-well plate was sequenced on a separate single-read 150-cycle Illumina NextSeq 550 flow cell. For the original study's pipeline: Because the immunoSEQ output included only junctional sequences and no quality scores, the filtering could not be the same as the filtering used for full-length reads. To assign V/J genes and CDR3, sequences were annotated against IMGT germline references using PyIR, a Python wrapper for IgBLAST v1.9. Any read was removed if the V/J assignment was weak (E-value above 1e-6), the CDR3 was missing, or the read contained stop codons, out-of-frame junctions, or ambiguous translated residues. V3J clonotypes were defined as sequences sharing the same inferred V gene, J gene, and CDR3 amino acid sequence. To compute the percentage overlap between repertoires, the number of shared unique clonotypes was divided by the size of the smaller repertoire. Repertoire richness was assessed with RTK rarefaction, the Chao1 estimator, and Recon v2.1 estimates of unobserved clonotypes. Generation probabilities for all TCRbeta clonotypes obtained by the gDNA method from a handful of donors were computed using OLGA. What TCRdb holds here is the immuneACCESS table cut down to in-frame rearrangements. Part of the clones is not present; checked against another copy, under half of the missing clones reflect an unresolved V gene, and the others are unexplained. V, J and clone size are those of that table, while D and trimming were read from the DNA. The sample table holds over a million clones, of which 70% to 80% were seen once. The ten largest make up under 0.8% of the sample.

Sequenced input: memory CD4+ T cells from PBMCs. The cell subset or site label, as the study defines it: CD45RA-negative fraction. The TCR comes from a man between 18 and 29 years old in good health. Some clones in this sample may be carry-over from other donors' samples. Recombination joined TRBV15 with TRBJ2-7; TRBD1 is possibly the D segment (6 matching bases). This receptor has the CDR3 CATSRDRTYEQYF. The DNA sequence is TGTGCCACCAGCAGGGACAGAACCTACGAGCAGTACTTC. With all but the CDR3 taken from the reference TRBV15 and TRBJ2-7 genes, the full variable domain is: DAMVIQNPRYQVTQFGKPVTLSCSQTLNHNVMYWYQQKSSQAPKLLFHYYDKDFNNEADTPDNFQSRRPNTSFCFLDIRSPGLGDTAMYLCATSRDRTYEQYFGPGTRLTVT.